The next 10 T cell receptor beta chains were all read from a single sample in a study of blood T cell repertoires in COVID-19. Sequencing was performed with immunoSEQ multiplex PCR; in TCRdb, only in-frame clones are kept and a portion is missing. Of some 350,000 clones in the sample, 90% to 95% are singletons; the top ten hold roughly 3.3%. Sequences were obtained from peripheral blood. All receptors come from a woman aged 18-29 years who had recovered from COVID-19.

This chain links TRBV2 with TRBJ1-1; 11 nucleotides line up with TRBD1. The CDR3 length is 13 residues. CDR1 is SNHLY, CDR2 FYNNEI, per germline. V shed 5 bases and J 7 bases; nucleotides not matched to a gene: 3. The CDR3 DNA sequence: TGTGCCAGCAGTCTGGGACAGGGGGGTGAAGCTTTCTTT. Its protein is CASSLGQGGEAFF.

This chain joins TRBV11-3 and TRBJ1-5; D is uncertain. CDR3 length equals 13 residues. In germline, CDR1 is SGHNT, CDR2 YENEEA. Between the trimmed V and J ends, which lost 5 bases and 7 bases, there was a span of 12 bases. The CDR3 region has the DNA TGTGCCAGCAGCCAGAGGCCGGGACAGCCCCAGCATTTT. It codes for CASSQRPGQPQHF.

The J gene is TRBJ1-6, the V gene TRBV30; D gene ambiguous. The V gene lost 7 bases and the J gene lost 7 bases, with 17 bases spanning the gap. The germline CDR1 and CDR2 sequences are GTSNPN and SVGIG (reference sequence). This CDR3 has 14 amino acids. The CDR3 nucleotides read TGTGCCTTATCTAACGGAGGAAACAATTCACCCCTCCACTTT. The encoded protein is CALSNGGNNSPLHF.

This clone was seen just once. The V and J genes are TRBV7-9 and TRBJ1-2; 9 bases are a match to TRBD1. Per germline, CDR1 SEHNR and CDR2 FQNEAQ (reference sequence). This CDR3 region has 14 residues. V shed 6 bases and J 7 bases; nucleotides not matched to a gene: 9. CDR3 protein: CASRPGQGVGGYTF. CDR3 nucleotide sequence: TGTGCCAGCAGGCCGGGACAGGGAGTAGGTGGCTACACCTTC.

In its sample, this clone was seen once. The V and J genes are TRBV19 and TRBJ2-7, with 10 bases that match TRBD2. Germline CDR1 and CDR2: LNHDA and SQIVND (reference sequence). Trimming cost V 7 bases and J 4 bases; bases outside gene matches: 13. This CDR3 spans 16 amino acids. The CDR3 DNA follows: TGTGCCAGTACCCGGCTGGCTAGCGGGAGTGAATACGAGCAGTACGTC. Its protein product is CASTRLASGSEYEQYV.

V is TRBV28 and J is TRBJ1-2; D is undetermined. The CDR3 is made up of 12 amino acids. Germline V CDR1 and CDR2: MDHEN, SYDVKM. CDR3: CATSRLNYGYTF. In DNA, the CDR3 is TGTGCTACTTCCAGACTTAACTATGGCTACACCTTC.

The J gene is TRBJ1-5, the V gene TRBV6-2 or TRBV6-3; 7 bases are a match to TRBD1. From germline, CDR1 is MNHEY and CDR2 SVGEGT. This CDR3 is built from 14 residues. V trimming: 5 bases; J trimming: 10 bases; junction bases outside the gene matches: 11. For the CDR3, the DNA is TGTGCCAGCAGTACGACAGGGTGGAGGGTCCCCCAGCATTTT. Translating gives CASSTTGWRVPQHF.

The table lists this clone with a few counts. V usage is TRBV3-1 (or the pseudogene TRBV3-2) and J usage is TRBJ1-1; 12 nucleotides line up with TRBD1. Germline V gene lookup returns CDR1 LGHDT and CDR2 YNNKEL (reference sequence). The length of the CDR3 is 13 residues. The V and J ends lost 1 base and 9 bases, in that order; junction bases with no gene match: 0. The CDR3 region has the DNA TGTGCCAGCAGCCAAGGGGACAGGGGGCAAGCTTTCTTT. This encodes CASSQGDRGQAFF.

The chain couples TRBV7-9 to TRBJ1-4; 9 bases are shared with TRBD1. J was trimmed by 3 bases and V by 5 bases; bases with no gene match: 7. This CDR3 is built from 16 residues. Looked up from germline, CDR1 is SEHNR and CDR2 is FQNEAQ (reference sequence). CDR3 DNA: TGTGCCAGCAGCCTGACGGGACAGGGACCTAATGAAAAACTGTTTTTT. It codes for CASSLTGQGPNEKLFF.

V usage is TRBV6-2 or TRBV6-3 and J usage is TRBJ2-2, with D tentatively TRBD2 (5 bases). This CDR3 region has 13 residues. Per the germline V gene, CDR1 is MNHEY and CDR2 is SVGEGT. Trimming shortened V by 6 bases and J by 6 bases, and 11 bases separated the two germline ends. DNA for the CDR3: TGTGCCAGCAGCCCCACGAGGGCCGGGGAGCTGTTTTTT. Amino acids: CASSPTRAGELFF.